This TCR beta chain was sequenced in a study of blood T cell repertoires in COVID-19. This clone has just a few counts. Germline is not matched at one junction end, which may reflect a read error. The repertoire was sequenced with immunoSEQ multiplex PCR; TCRdb's copy has only in-frame clones and lacks some. The sample yields 150,000 or so clones, over 70% seen once. In germline, CDR1 is MGHRA, CDR2 YSYEKL. The CDR3 runs to 13 residues. The TCR was taken from a man in his 70s who had been exposed to COVID-19. Sequenced sample: PBMCs or T cells enriched from blood (not recorded which). The chain recombines TRBV4-1 with TRBJ1-4, with 7 bases identical to TRBD1. The CDR3 reads CASSQDPGQISNF. In DNA form, the CDR3 reads TGCGCCAGCAGCCAAGATCCGGGACAGATTAGCAATTTT.